Listed here is a single T cell receptor beta chain. Method: immunoSEQ multiplex PCR; TCRdb's copy keeps in-frame clones and lacks some. The repertoire holds some 470 clones, with under 45% as singletons. The data were taken from a study of CXCR4 blockade with PD-1 therapy in pancreatic cancer. Germline CDR1 and CDR2: LNHDA and SQIVND (reference sequence). J was trimmed by 5 bases and V by 5 bases; bases with no gene match: 6. The CDR3 extends over 14 amino acids. The rearrangement uses TRBV19 and TRBJ1-2; 9 bases are a match to TRBD1. Sequencing was done on a sample of tumor tissue. This TCR came from a human donor with pancreatic ductal adenocarcinoma. For the CDR3, the DNA is TGTGCCAGTAGTGGTCGACAGGGGGAATATGGCTACACCTTC. Its protein product is CASSGRQGEYGYTF.